The 4 T cell receptor beta chains reported below all come from one sample, sequenced in a study of blood T cell repertoires in COVID-19. Only in-frame clones appear in the TCRdb table, and some are missing; sequencing was by immunoSEQ multiplex PCR. The data hold tens of thousands of clones, with over 80% observed a single time. The specimen sequenced was peripheral blood. These receptors originate from a woman of 80 years or more with COVID-19, enrolled during active disease.

The chain carries TRBV6-6 and TRBJ2-1; 11 positions agree with TRBD1. J lost 6 bases, V lost 0 bases, and 1 base had no gene match. From germline, CDR1 is MNHNY and CDR2 SVGAGI (reference sequence). This CDR3 contains 15 residues. CDR3 sequence (DNA): TGTGCCAGCAGTTACTCGGGGACAGGGGGCAATGAGCAGTTCTTC. It is translated as CASSYSGTGGNEQFF.

The chain recombines TRBV19 with TRBJ1-1; 7 bases fit TRBD1. From germline, CDR1 is LNHDA and CDR2 SQIVND (reference sequence). V dropped 5 bases and J dropped 4; count of bases not matched to a gene: 7. The CDR3 has 14 amino acids. The CDR3 DNA reads TGTGCCAGTAGTGACCAGGGGGTACGCACTGAAGCTTTCTTT. Amino acid sequence: CASSDQGVRTEAFF. The full variable domain, its missing parts supplied by reference TRBV19 and TRBJ1-1, is DGGITQSPKYLFRKEGQNVTLSCEQNLNHDAMYWYRQDPGQGLRLIYYSQIVNDFQKGDIAEGYSVSREKKESFPLTVTSAQKNPTAFYLCASSDQGVRTEAFFGQGTRLTVV.

This chain joins TRBV27 and TRBJ1-6; D is perhaps TRBD1 (5 bases). There are 14 residues in the CDR3. Between the trimmed V and J ends, which lost 6 bases and 6 bases, there was a span of 12 bases. Per germline, CDR1 MNHEY and CDR2 SMNVEV (reference sequence). The CDR3 here is CASRATAPNSPLHF. The CDR3 DNA follows: TGTGCCAGCAGGGCGACAGCGCCTAATTCACCCCTCCACTTT.

This rearrangement joins TRBV19 to TRBJ2-5; possibly TRBD2 for D (5 bases). V shed 3 bases and J shed 5 bases, with 16 bases lying between them. The CDR3 runs 15 residues. The V gene's germline CDR1 is LNHDA and CDR2 SQIVND (reference sequence). The DNA of the CDR3 is TGTGCCAGTAGTATCACCGGCCTTGGCGGGGAGACCCAGTACTTC. This sequence encodes CASSITGLGGETQYF.